Following are 13 T cell receptor beta chains from one sample sequenced in a study of technical replicates of blood from a few donors (dated by TCRdb to between 2016 and 2019). Libraries came from the immunoSEQ multiplex PCR assay. The table comes from immuneACCESS by way of TCRdb, which keeps in-frame sequences with V and J called. Part of the clones is missing from these tables; in studies checked, under half for an unresolved V gene and the rest for unknown reasons. The sample table contains almost 85,000 clones; only one count was recorded for about 97% of them. Approximately 0.2% of the sample goes to the ten largest clones. The sequenced material came from T cells isolated from PBMCs. The origin of the receptors is a human donor in good health.

This clone appeared once. V usage is TRBV19 and J usage is TRBJ1-4; D is uncertain. Trimming took off 4 bases at V and 4 bases at J, with 10 bases between the two ends. The CDR3 covers 14 residues. Per the germline V gene, CDR1 is LNHDA and CDR2 is SQIVND (reference sequence). CDR3 region: CASSSWNSNEKLFF. The CDR3 coding sequence is TGTGCCAGTAGTAGTTGGAACAGTAATGAAAAACTGTTTTTT.

The chain links TRBV19 to TRBJ1-5, with 7 bases lining up with TRBD1. V lost 1 base and J lost 4; bases outside the gene matches: 4. CDR1 and CDR2 (germline): LNHDA, SQIVND (reference sequence). The CDR3 extends over 15 amino acids. The CDR3 DNA sequence: TGTGCCAGTAGTATAGTGACAGGGCTTAATCAGCCCCAGCATTTT. The encoded protein is CASSIVTGLNQPQHF.

V usage is TRBV29-1 and J usage is TRBJ1-2; D is ambiguous. Germline loops: CDR1 SQVTM, CDR2 ANQGSEA. The ends were cut back, 6 bases at V and 7 bases at J, with 15 bases in the middle. The CDR3 extends over 12 amino acids. The CDR3 DNA follows: TGCAGCGTCGTTGCGGGGATAGGTGGCTACACCTTC. The encoded protein is CSVVAGIGGYTF.

The CDR3 nucleotides are TGTGCCAGCAGCAAAACCGGGTTAGGGGTACCCTACGAGCAGTACTTC. This gives the protein CASSKTGLGVPYEQYF. The chain combines TRBV21-1 with TRBJ2-7; the D segment call TRBD1 is taken from the table without a DNA check. TRBV21-1 is shown as a pseudogene. There are 16 residues in the CDR3.

V is TRBV9 and J is TRBJ1-1; no reliable D call. V was shortened by 2 bases and J by 5 bases, with 7 bases between the two germline ends. Germline values: CDR1 SGDLS, CDR2 YYNGEE. This CDR3 contains 12 residues. The CDR3 loop is CASSVGDTEAFF. CDR3 sequence (DNA): TGTGCCAGCAGCGTCGGGGATACTGAAGCTTTCTTT.

The J gene is TRBJ2-7, the V gene TRBV7-9; weak D call: TRBD1 (6 bases). This CDR3 is built from 15 residues. Germline CDR1 is SEHNR and CDR2 is FQNEAQ (reference sequence). V lost 5 bases and J lost 2, with 16 bases in between. CDR3 DNA sequence: TGTGCCAGCAGCCGACCCCAGGGGTTTACCTACGAGCAGTACTTC. The encoded protein is CASSRPQGFTYEQYF.

The chain carries TRBV30 and TRBJ1-1; 8 nucleotides agree with TRBD1. CDR3 size: 13 residues. Trimming at V came to 5 bases and at J to 1 base, leaving 3 bases not matched to a gene. Germline V CDR1 and CDR2: GTSNPN, SVGIG (reference sequence). Here the CDR3 reads CAWGGQANTEAFF. In nucleotides, the CDR3 is TGTGCCTGGGGGGGACAGGCGAACACTGAAGCTTTCTTT.

This clone occurred once. The chain employs TRBV19 and TRBJ2-5, with 14 positions matching TRBD2. The CDR3 has 18 amino acids. The V and J ends lost 3 bases and 2 bases, in that order; junction bases with no gene match: 8. Germline V gene lookup returns CDR1 LNHDA and CDR2 SQIVND (reference sequence). The CDR3 sequence is CASSIDRGTSGGQETQYF. DNA of the CDR3: TGTGCCAGTAGTATCGACAGGGGGACTAGCGGGGGACAAGAGACCCAGTACTTC.

The J gene is TRBJ1-1, the V gene TRBV7-9; 8 nucleotides align to TRBD1. The CDR3 is made up of 13 amino acids. J lost 3 bases, V lost 3 bases, and 0 bases had no gene match. The V gene's germline CDR1 is SEHNR and CDR2 FQNEAQ (reference sequence). The chain's CDR3 is CASSLTGDTEAFF. In DNA, the CDR3 is TGTGCCAGCAGCTTGACAGGGGACACTGAAGCTTTCTTT.

The V and J genes are TRBV10-3 and TRBJ1-2, with a tentative D call TRBD1 (5 bases). Deletions cut 3 bases from V and 0 bases from J, with 20 bases between. Germline-derived CDR1 and CDR2 are ENHRY and SYGVKD. This CDR3 has 18 residues. The CDR3: CAISDPLGTGRTNYGYTF. As DNA, the CDR3 is TGTGCCATCAGTGATCCCTTGGGTACAGGTCGAACTAACTATGGCTACACCTTC.

The rearrangement links TRBV28 to TRBJ1-1; no clear D. This CDR3 is 14 amino acids long. Trimming shortened V by 5 bases and J by 9 bases, and 19 bases separated the two germline ends. Germline loops: CDR1 MDHEN, CDR2 SYDVKM. CDR3 in amino acids: CASSPVLGVMKAFF. CDR3 coding DNA: TGTGCCAGCAGTCCCGTGCTGGGAGTAATGAAAGCTTTCTTT.

This clone came up once. The gene calls are TRBV5-1 and TRBJ2-2, with 11 bases that match TRBD2. The CDR3 totals 16 residues. The trim removed 2 bases at V and 2 bases at J, leaving 2 bases unmatched. The germline CDR1 and CDR2 sequences are SGHRS and YFSETQ. The CDR3 here is CASSLRLAGNTGELFF. The CDR3, as DNA: TGCGCCAGCAGCTTACGACTAGCGGGAAACACCGGGGAGCTGTTTTTT.

This sequence joins TRBV14 and TRBJ2-7; D not resolved. CDR3 length equals 13 residues. V lost 1 base and J 3 bases, leaving 7 bases between the germline ends. Germline V lookup: CDR1 SGHDN, CDR2 FVKESK. The CDR3 loop is CASSQVPGYEQYF. In DNA, the CDR3 is TGTGCCAGCAGCCAAGTACCCGGCTACGAGCAGTACTTC.